Below, 21 T cell receptor beta chains from the same sample are listed, as sequenced in a study of blood T cell repertoires in COVID-19. TCRdb's copy holds only in-frame clones and misses some; the assay was immunoSEQ multiplex PCR. Here the sample spans 200,000 to 250,000 clones, about 83% being singletons. Source material: peripheral blood. All receptors derive from a woman in her forties or fifties with active or convalescent COVID-19.

V gene TRBV5-1 combines with J gene TRBJ2-2, with D perhaps matching TRBD1 (6 bases). The germline V gene encodes CDR1 SGHRS and CDR2 YFSETQ. The V end lost 4 bases, the J end lost 2 bases, and 12 bases lay between the germline ends. The CDR3 totals 15 residues. CDR3 nucleotide sequence: TGCGCCAGCAGCGTCCGGACAGACAACACCGGGGAGCTGTTTTTT. Encoded protein: CASSVRTDNTGELFF.

V is TRBV19 and J is TRBJ1-2; 7 nucleotides line up with TRBD1. This CDR3 comprises 14 residues. CDR1 and CDR2 (germline): LNHDA, SQIVND (reference sequence). V dropped 1 base and J dropped 4; count of bases not matched to a gene: 3. The CDR3 coding sequence is TGTGCCAGTAGTATAGGAGGGGGCGCCTATGGCTACACCTTC. Translating it yields CASSIGGGAYGYTF.

This clone was counted at least ten times. The V gene is TRBV24-1, the J gene TRBJ2-1, with no clear D. This CDR3 region has 12 residues. Trimming shortened V by 4 bases and J by 8 bases, and 8 bases separated the two germline ends. Germline loops: CDR1 KGHDR, CDR2 SFDVKD. The CDR3 sequence: CATSDLLHEQFF. The CDR3 coding sequence is TGTGCCACCAGTGACCTTCTCCATGAGCAGTTCTTC.

The CDR3 spells CASSSTGLQETQYF. CDR3 in DNA: TGTGCCAGCAGTAGCACAGGTTTGCAAGAGACCCAGTACTTC. The V gene is TRBV6-5, the J gene TRBJ2-5; a possible D gene is TRBD1 (5 bases). CDR3 length: 14 residues. The germline CDR1 and CDR2 sequences are MNHEY and SVGAGI. The ends were cut back, 5 bases at V and 2 bases at J, with 12 bases in the middle.

This clone turned up a few times. The chain recombines TRBV7-2 with TRBJ1-4; D call uncertain. There are 15 residues in the CDR3. The V and J ends lost 5 bases and 0 bases respectively, with 10 bases between them. The V gene's germline CDR1 is SGHTA and CDR2 FQGNSA. CDR3 loop: CASSRRVTTNEKLFF. In DNA form, the CDR3 reads TGTGCCAGCAGCCGGAGAGTTACAACTAATGAAAAACTGTTTTTT. The variable domain in full, completed from reference TRBV7-2 and TRBJ1-4, reads GAGVSQSPSNKVTEKGKDVELRCDPISGHTALYWYRQSLGQGLEFLIYFQGNSAPDKSGLPSDRFSAERTGGSVSTLTIQRTQQEDSAVYLCASSRRVTTNEKLFFGSGTQLSVL.

About this clone: The sample has other DNA sequences that encode this CDR3 too. The DNA of the CDR3 is TGTGCCAGCAGTGATGGCCAGGGAAGACAGCCCCAGCATTTT. Translating gives CASSDGQGRQPQHF. The V call is TRBV2, the J call TRBJ1-5; possible D gene TRBD1, 5 bases. Germline CDR1 SNHLY, CDR2 FYNNEI. With 3 bases removed from V and 7 bases from J, the gap between germline ends came to 13 bases. The CDR3 has 14 residues.

The V gene is TRBV5-1, the J gene TRBJ1-3; 9 nucleotides line up with TRBD1. V was pared by 1 base and J by 1 base, with 15 bases of the junction left unmatched. CDR1 and CDR2 (germline): SGHRS, YFSETQ. The CDR3 is 20 amino acids. CDR3 bases: TGCGCCAGCAGCTTGACTTCACAGGGGGCGATAATAATATCTGGAAACACCATATATTTT. It translates to CASSLTSQGAIIISGNTIYF.

The chain has TRBV4-1 and TRBJ1-1; 9 positions agree with TRBD1. The CDR3 has 15 residues. Germline V lookup: CDR1 MGHRA, CDR2 YSYEKL. V gave up 1 base and J gave up 11 bases; unmatched junction bases: 11. The CDR3 nucleotides are TGCGCCAGCAGCCAAGGCACCGGGACAGGGAATAGGGCTTTCTTT. This encodes CASSQGTGTGNRAFF.

This sequence joins TRBV28 and TRBJ1-5, with D unresolved. Germline V gene sequence: CDR1 MDHEN, CDR2 SYDVKM. The CDR3 extends over 14 amino acids. Between the trimmed V and J ends, which lost 3 bases and 0 bases, there was a span of 6 bases. The DNA of the CDR3 is TGTGCCAGCAGTTTTCCTAATAGCAATCAGCCCCAGCATTTT. Translated: CASSFPNSNQPQHF. The full variable domain, with the rest looked up from reference TRBV28 and TRBJ1-5, is DVKVTQSSRYLVKRTGEKVFLECVQDMDHENMFWYRQDPGLGLRLIYFSYDVKMKEKGDIPEGYSVSREKKERFSLILESASTNQTSMYLCASSFPNSNQPQHFGDGTRLSIL.

About this clone: This same CDR3 is encoded by further DNA sequences in the sample. V and J are TRBV28 and TRBJ2-2, with 8 bases fitting TRBD1. V trimming: 7 bases; J trimming: 2 bases; junction bases outside the gene matches: 6. Germline CDR1 MDHEN, CDR2 SYDVKM. The CDR3 has 15 amino acids. CDR3 in DNA: TGTGCCAGCAAACCAGGACAGGGTAACACCGGGGAGCTGTTTTTT. It specifies CASKPGQGNTGELFF.

The chain links TRBV2 to TRBJ1-1; D is unclear. Trimming stripped 7 bases from V and 1 base from J, with 10 bases between. Germline V gives CDR1 SNHLY, CDR2 FYNNEI. The CDR3 spans 13 residues. The DNA of the CDR3 is TGTGCCAGCATCCCGGAGTGGAACACTGAAGCTTTCTTT. It encodes CASIPEWNTEAFF.

This chain uses TRBV28 with TRBJ1-1; D perhaps matches TRBD1 (5 bases). There are 16 residues in the CDR3. The germline V gene encodes CDR1 MDHEN and CDR2 SYDVKM. The V end was cut by 8 bases, the J end by 0 bases, with 19 bases between. CDR3 bases: TGTGCCAGCGCCTCACCCAGCGACAGAATGAACACTGAAGCTTTCTTT. Translated: CASASPSDRMNTEAFF.

V usage is TRBV7-3 and J usage is TRBJ2-7, with D possibly matching TRBD1 (6 bases). This CDR3 comprises 16 residues. Looked up from germline, CDR1 is SGHTA and CDR2 is FQGTGA. Trimming pared 5 bases from V and 4 bases from J, leaving 21 bases between. In nucleotides, the CDR3 is TGTGCCAGCAGCCCCCAGGGGTTGCGGATCCCGTACGAGCAGTACTTC. Amino acid sequence: CASSPQGLRIPYEQYF.

The rearrangement links TRBV10-1 to TRBJ2-1; 8 bases match TRBD2. From germline, CDR1 is WNHNN and CDR2 SYGVQD (reference sequence). Trimming at V came to 4 bases and at J to 7 bases, leaving 15 bases not matched to a gene. The CDR3 is made up of 17 amino acids. DNA of the CDR3: TGCGCCAGCAGTGTAGTGGCGAGGTTAGCGGGGAGTAATGAGCAGTTCTTC. This codes for CASSVVARLAGSNEQFF.

Details on this clone: Additional DNA sequences in this sample encode the identical CDR3. V usage is TRBV15 and J usage is TRBJ2-1; possible D gene TRBD2, 6 bases. The V end lost 1 base, the J end lost 0 bases, and 13 bases lay between the germline ends. The CDR3 covers 17 residues. Germline V gives CDR1 LNHNV, CDR2 YYDKDF (reference sequence). CDR3 in amino acids: CATSRVGSGSSYNEQFF. CDR3 DNA sequence: TGTGCCACCAGCAGAGTTGGTAGCGGAAGCTCCTACAATGAGCAGTTCTTC.

V and J are TRBV3-1 (or the pseudogene TRBV3-2) and TRBJ1-2, with 12 bases that match TRBD1. The length of the CDR3 is 15 residues. Unmatched junction bases numbered 5, after V lost 3 bases and J lost 6 bases. Germline V gene sequence: CDR1 LGHDT, CDR2 YNNKEL (reference sequence). The CDR3: CASSQPGQGADGYTF. The CDR3, as DNA: TGTGCCAGCAGCCAGCCGGGACAGGGGGCCGATGGCTACACCTTC.

The V gene is TRBV11-3, the J gene TRBJ1-3, with a possible D match to TRBD1 (6 bases). The CDR3 runs to 17 residues. CDR1 is SGHNT and CDR2 is YENEEA in the germline V gene. V gave up 4 bases and J gave up 2 bases, with 18 bases separating them. CDR3 in DNA: TGTGCCAGCAGCTCCCCCTCGGGGGGGCTCGCTGGAAACACCATATATTTT. This translates into CASSSPSGGLAGNTIYF.

The chain combines TRBV2 with TRBJ1-6; D is possibly TRBD1 (6 bases). The V end was cut by 4 bases, the J end by 7 bases, with 14 bases between. The CDR3 sequence is 15 residues long. Germline-derived CDR1 and CDR2 are SNHLY and FYNNEI. CDR3 loop: CASSARLGANSPLHF. CDR3 coding DNA: TGTGCCAGCAGTGCCCGCCTGGGGGCCAATTCACCCCTCCACTTT. Variable domain in full (rest from reference TRBV2 and TRBJ1-6): EPEVTQTPSHQVTQMGQEVILRCVPISNHLYFYWYRQILGQKVEFLVSFYNNEISEKSEIFDDQFSVERPDGSNFTLKIRSTKLEDSAMYFCASSARLGANSPLHFGNGTRLTVT.

V is TRBV7-6 and J is TRBJ2-1, with D perhaps TRBD1 (6 bases). The CDR3 runs to 13 residues. Trimming took off 5 bases at V and 7 bases at J, with 12 bases between the two ends. Germline lookup yields CDR1 SGHVS and CDR2 FNYEAQ. The CDR3 spells CASSIIGGNEQFF. DNA of the CDR3: TGTGCCAGCAGCATAATAGGGGGTAATGAGCAGTTCTTC. Filled out from reference TRBV7-6 and TRBJ2-1, the complete variable domain reads GAGVSQSPRYKVTKRGQDVALRCDPISGHVSLYWYRQALGQGPEFLTYFNYEAQQDKSGLPNDRFSAERPEGSISTLTIQRTEQRDSAMYRCASSIIGGNEQFFGPGTRLTVL.

This clone showed up just a few times. The chain combines TRBV29-1 with TRBJ2-3; a possible D gene is TRBD1 (6 bases). The CDR3 extends over 12 amino acids. V gave up 4 bases and J gave up 5 bases, with 10 bases separating them. The germline V gene has CDR1 SQVTM and CDR2 ANQGSEA. The CDR3 DNA reads TGCAGCGTTGCGGTAGGGGGAGATACGCAGTATTTT. This codes for CSVAVGGDTQYF.

Only one count was recorded for this clone. The chain joins TRBV28 to TRBJ1-2; maybe TRBD1 (5 bases). The V end lost 3 bases, the J end lost 1 base, and 18 bases lay between the germline ends. This CDR3 contains 17 residues. CDR1 and CDR2 (germline): MDHEN, SYDVKM. The CDR3 loop is CASSLAGLLDFNYGYTF. As DNA, the CDR3 is TGTGCCAGCAGTTTGGCAGGGTTACTTGACTTTAACTATGGCTACACCTTC.